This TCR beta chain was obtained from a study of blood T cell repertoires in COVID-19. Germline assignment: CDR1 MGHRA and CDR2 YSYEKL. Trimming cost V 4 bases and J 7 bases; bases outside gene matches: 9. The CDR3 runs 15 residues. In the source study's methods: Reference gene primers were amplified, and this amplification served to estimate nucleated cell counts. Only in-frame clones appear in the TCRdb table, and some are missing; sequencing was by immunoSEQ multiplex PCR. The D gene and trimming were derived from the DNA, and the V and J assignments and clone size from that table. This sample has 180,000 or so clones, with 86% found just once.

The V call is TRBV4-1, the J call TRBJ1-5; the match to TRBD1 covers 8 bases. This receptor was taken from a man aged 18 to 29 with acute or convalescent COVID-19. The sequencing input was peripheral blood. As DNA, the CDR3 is TGCGCCAGCAGCCTTGGACAGGGTATGGAGCAGCCCCAGCATTTT. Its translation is CASSLGQGMEQPQHF.